This T cell receptor beta chain was recorded in a study of post-analysis software for immune sequencing data. Across the whole study: Relapsing-remitting, secondary progressive and progressive-relapsing forms of multiple sclerosis all featured among disease courses.

Whole-study findings and limits: Normalized Chao1 diversity in multiple sclerosis patients fell significantly below that of controls. Samples made in the same batch grouped tightly together by F measure. Patients carried five TRBV segments more frequently than controls did, and TRBV5-6, TRBV5-1 and TRBV20-1 were among them.

On this clonotype itself: Antigen: not known.

Germline V gene lookup returns CDR1 SGHTA and CDR2 FQGNSA. This CDR3 contains 15 residues. V was pared by 1 base and J by 2 bases, with 11 bases between. Libraries were made from TCR beta cDNA, and they carried unique molecular identifiers. It was from roughly 1.1 to 9.2 million T cells that 500,000 or so cDNA molecules came. TCRdb passed the PCR reads through MiXCR, listing each CDR3 protein once. The data hold about 760,000 distinct CDR3 sequences, with 25% to 30% observed a single time. V is TRBV7-2 and J is TRBJ1-2; TRBD1 might be the D (5 bases). Sequencing used blood. The TCR sequence derives from a girl between 5 and 17 years old with multiple sclerosis. The CDR3 sequence is CASSLGGRANYGYTF. As DNA, the CDR3 is TGTGCCAGCAGCTTAGGCGGCAGGGCGAACTATGGCTACACCTTC. The full variable domain, rest sourced from reference TRBV7-2 and TRBJ1-2, is GAGVSQSPSNKVTEKGKDVELRCDPISGHTALYWYRQSLGQGLEFLIYFQGNSAPDKSGLPSDRFSAERTGGSVSTLTIQRTQQEDSAVYLCASSLGGRANYGYTFGSGTRLTVV.